This is a list of T cell receptor beta chains from one sample in a study of response to subunit inactivated influenza vaccine. TCRdb itself ran the RT-PCR reads through MiXCR, one entry per CDR3 protein. The sample holds hundreds of thousands of distinct CDR3 sequences, 14% seen once. The specimen was PBMCs from blood, collected around 14 days before vaccination. These receptors came from a man in his forties or fifties who received an inactivated influenza vaccine. Both conserved end residues are part of each CDR3. Fields, in order: V gene, D gene, clone size, J gene, CDR3 DNA, CDR3 protein. D genes are given only for firm matches. Rows give clone size only sometimes, using once, few, many, or a class for an expanded clone.

v_call: TRBV7-2; d_call: .; clone_size: .; j_call: TRBJ2-1; cdr3_nt: TGTGCCAGCAGAGGAGAGGTTTGGGACAATGAGCAGTTCTTC; cdr3_aa: CASRGEVWDNEQFF
v_call: TRBV25-1; d_call: .; clone_size: .; j_call: TRBJ2-7; cdr3_nt: TGTGCCAGCAGACCCGGGGGCTCCTACGAGCAGTACTTC; cdr3_aa: CASRPGGSYEQYF
v_call: TRBV5-1; d_call: .; clone_size: .; j_call: TRBJ2-3; cdr3_nt: TGCGCCAGCAAGCCTGGGGGGGCGCAGACAGATACGCAGTATTTT; cdr3_aa: CASKPGGAQTDTQYF
v_call: TRBV4-3; d_call: .; clone_size: few; j_call: TRBJ2-5; cdr3_nt: TGCGCCAGCAGCCAAGATGTTCTTGGGGGTGTAGAGACCCAGTACTTC; cdr3_aa: CASSQDVLGGVETQYF
v_call: TRBV5-1; d_call: .; clone_size: many; j_call: TRBJ2-3; cdr3_nt: TGCGCCAGCAGCCCAGAGGGTGATTCAACCACAGATACGCAGTATTTT; cdr3_aa: CASSPEGDSTTDTQYF
v_call: TRBV20-1; d_call: TRBD2; clone_size: .; j_call: TRBJ2-7; cdr3_nt: TGCAGTGCTAGTCCCCCTAGCGGGGGGCGAAGGGAGCAGTACTTC; cdr3_aa: CSASPPSGGRREQYF
v_call: TRBV6-2/TRBV6-3; d_call: TRBD1; clone_size: .; j_call: TRBJ1-1; cdr3_nt: TGTGCCAGCAGTTACCCAGGGGGAAGGAGGGACACTGAAGCTTTCTTT; cdr3_aa: CASSYPGGRRDTEAFF
v_call: TRBV12-3/TRBV12-4; d_call: .; clone_size: .; j_call: TRBJ1-5; cdr3_nt: TGTGCCAGCAGTTTATCCGCGAATCAGCCCCAGCATTTT; cdr3_aa: CASSLSANQPQHF
v_call: TRBV28; d_call: .; clone_size: .; j_call: TRBJ1-2; cdr3_nt: TGTGCCAGCATGATACAGGGACCGGGGGGCTACACCTTC; cdr3_aa: CASMIQGPGGYTF
v_call: TRBV4-1; d_call: .; clone_size: many; j_call: TRBJ1-1; cdr3_nt: TGCGCCAGCAGCCAAGCCTCTCTGGGGACTGAAGCTTTCTTT; cdr3_aa: CASSQASLGTEAFF
v_call: TRBV7-9; d_call: .; clone_size: .; j_call: TRBJ2-3; cdr3_nt: TGTGCCAGCAGGCCACCGGGACCAGAAACCGATACGCAGTATTTT; cdr3_aa: CASRPPGPETDTQYF
v_call: TRBV29-1; d_call: .; clone_size: .; j_call: TRBJ1-5; cdr3_nt: TGCAGCGTACGTGGGGGTAATAGCAATCAGCCCCAGCATTTT; cdr3_aa: CSVRGGNSNQPQHF
v_call: TRBV2; d_call: TRBD2; clone_size: .; j_call: TRBJ2-3; cdr3_nt: TGTGCCAGCAGTGATCGGACTAGCGGATTCACAGATACGCAGTATTTT; cdr3_aa: CASSDRTSGFTDTQYF
v_call: TRBV10-3; d_call: .; clone_size: .; j_call: TRBJ2-7; cdr3_nt: TGTGCCATCAAAGGGCTCGGACAGAGCAACTCCTACGAGCAGTACTTC; cdr3_aa: CAIKGLGQSNSYEQYF
v_call: TRBV20-1; d_call: TRBD2; clone_size: .; j_call: TRBJ2-1; cdr3_nt: TGCAGTGCTAGAGCTAGCGGGGGGGCAGCTGAGCAGTTCTTC; cdr3_aa: CSARASGGAAEQFF
v_call: TRBV15; d_call: .; clone_size: .; j_call: TRBJ2-3; cdr3_nt: TGTGCCACCGGGGGGGGGGCGACCCCAAGCACAGATACGCAGTATTTT; cdr3_aa: CATGGGATPSTDTQYF
v_call: TRBV20-1; d_call: .; clone_size: few; j_call: TRBJ1-2; cdr3_nt: TGCAGTGCTAGTAGGGGGTACTATGGCTACACCTTC; cdr3_aa: CSASRGYYGYTF
v_call: TRBV10-3; d_call: .; clone_size: few; j_call: TRBJ1-1; cdr3_nt: TGTGCCATCAGTGAGTCGAATTCCCGGAACACTGAAGCTTTCTTT; cdr3_aa: CAISESNSRNTEAFF
v_call: TRBV7-9; d_call: .; clone_size: few; j_call: TRBJ2-1; cdr3_nt: TGTGCCAGCAGCCACTTCTCCCTCGGCAATGAGCAGTTCTTC; cdr3_aa: CASSHFSLGNEQFF
v_call: TRBV5-6; d_call: .; clone_size: .; j_call: TRBJ2-6; cdr3_nt: TGTGCCAGCAGCTTGGAAGGCCTCTCTGGGGCCAACGTCCTGACTTTC; cdr3_aa: CASSLEGLSGANVLTF
v_call: TRBV5-5; d_call: TRBD2; clone_size: .; j_call: TRBJ2-1; cdr3_nt: TGTGCCAGCAGCTCGATTAGCGGGGGGTCCTACAATGAGCAGTTCTTC; cdr3_aa: CASSSISGGSYNEQFF
v_call: TRBV5-1; d_call: TRBD2; clone_size: few; j_call: TRBJ2-7; cdr3_nt: TGCGCCAGCAATCCCGGAAGGACTAGCGGGAGCTACGAGCAGTACTTC; cdr3_aa: CASNPGRTSGSYEQYF
v_call: TRBV10-3; d_call: TRBD1; clone_size: many; j_call: TRBJ2-2; cdr3_nt: TGTGCCATCAGAGGGACAGGGGACACCGGGGAGCTGTTTTTT; cdr3_aa: CAIRGTGDTGELFF
v_call: TRBV3-1; d_call: .; clone_size: .; j_call: TRBJ2-7; cdr3_nt: TGTGCCAGCAGCAACCGACAGGTGAGCTCCTACGAGCAGTACTTC; cdr3_aa: CASSNRQVSSYEQYF
v_call: TRBV4-2; d_call: TRBD1; clone_size: few; j_call: TRBJ1-4; cdr3_nt: TGTGCCAGCACCCGACAGGGTCGTGAAAAACTGTTTTTT; cdr3_aa: CASTRQGREKLFF
v_call: TRBV12-3/TRBV12-4; d_call: .; clone_size: .; j_call: TRBJ1-5; cdr3_nt: TGTGCCAGCAGCCCTGTGGGGACTCATAGCAATCAGCCCCAGCATTTT; cdr3_aa: CASSPVGTHSNQPQHF
v_call: TRBV20-1; d_call: .; clone_size: few; j_call: TRBJ2-3; cdr3_nt: TGCAGTGCTAGACCGGGACTCCGAGGAAGCACAGATACGCAGTATTTT; cdr3_aa: CSARPGLRGSTDTQYF
v_call: TRBV12-3/TRBV12-4; d_call: .; clone_size: many; j_call: TRBJ1-1; cdr3_nt: TGTGCCAGCAGTTTAAGGGGGGACACTGAAGCTTTCTTT; cdr3_aa: CASSLRGDTEAFF
v_call: TRBV20-1; d_call: .; clone_size: .; j_call: TRBJ1-4; cdr3_nt: TGCAGTGCTAGAGATGGCCAGGGGATGGGAAAACTGTTTTTT; cdr3_aa: CSARDGQGMGKLFF
v_call: TRBV9; d_call: .; clone_size: many; j_call: TRBJ2-5; cdr3_nt: TGTGCCAGCAGCGCACGACACGGTCGGGAGACCCAGTACTTC; cdr3_aa: CASSARHGRETQYF
v_call: TRBV12-3/TRBV12-4; d_call: .; clone_size: many; j_call: TRBJ2-5; cdr3_nt: TGTGCCAGCAGTTTACAGGGGTGGACCCAGTACTTC; cdr3_aa: CASSLQGWTQYF
v_call: TRBV7-3; d_call: .; clone_size: few; j_call: TRBJ1-1; cdr3_nt: TGTGCCAGCAGCGAGGCGGGGCACCAGAACACTGAAGCTTTCTTT; cdr3_aa: CASSEAGHQNTEAFF
v_call: TRBV15; d_call: .; clone_size: few; j_call: TRBJ2-7; cdr3_nt: TGTGCCACCAGCAGAGATTGGGGTTCCTACGAGCAGTACTTC; cdr3_aa: CATSRDWGSYEQYF
v_call: TRBV11-3; d_call: .; clone_size: .; j_call: TRBJ1-2; cdr3_nt: TGTGCCAGCAGCCGTACCGGGACGGCTATCTACACCTTC; cdr3_aa: CASSRTGTAIYTF
v_call: TRBV7-8; d_call: TRBD2; clone_size: few; j_call: TRBJ2-7; cdr3_nt: TGTGCCAGCAGCAAGGAGAGGCTAGCGGTGTACGAGCAGTACTTC; cdr3_aa: CASSKERLAVYEQYF
v_call: TRBV20-1; d_call: .; clone_size: few; j_call: TRBJ2-3; cdr3_nt: TGCAGTGCGCAACTATCCTCTAGCACAGATACGCAGTATTTT; cdr3_aa: CSAQLSSSTDTQYF
v_call: TRBV5-1; d_call: TRBD1; clone_size: few; j_call: TRBJ2-7; cdr3_nt: TGCGCCAGCAGCTTAACCGGGACAGGGAATTACGAGCAGTACTTC; cdr3_aa: CASSLTGTGNYEQYF
v_call: TRBV12-3/TRBV12-4; d_call: .; clone_size: few; j_call: TRBJ2-1; cdr3_nt: TGTGCCAGCAGCGTAGGGGGATTATACAATGAGCAGTTCTTC; cdr3_aa: CASSVGGLYNEQFF
v_call: TRBV28; d_call: .; clone_size: .; j_call: TRBJ1-2; cdr3_nt: TGTGCCAGCAGTTTAACGGGGACCACCAACTATGGCTACACCTTC; cdr3_aa: CASSLTGTTNYGYTF
v_call: TRBV20-1; d_call: .; clone_size: .; j_call: TRBJ1-5; cdr3_nt: TGCAGTGCTAGAGTGACAGTTAACAATCAGCCCCAGCATTTT; cdr3_aa: CSARVTVNNQPQHF
v_call: TRBV5-1; d_call: .; clone_size: many; j_call: TRBJ1-2; cdr3_nt: TGCGCCAGCAGCTTGGGGGATTTCGGCTATGGCTACACCTTC; cdr3_aa: CASSLGDFGYGYTF
v_call: TRBV19; d_call: TRBD2; clone_size: .; j_call: TRBJ2-1; cdr3_nt: TGTGCCAGTCGCGCGGGAGGGTACAACAATGAGCAGTTCTTC; cdr3_aa: CASRAGGYNNEQFF
v_call: TRBV20-1; d_call: .; clone_size: few; j_call: TRBJ2-7; cdr3_nt: TGCAGTGCCCGTGGGCGAGGTCGCGCCTACGAGCAGTACTTC; cdr3_aa: CSARGRGRAYEQYF
v_call: TRBV28; d_call: TRBD1; clone_size: .; j_call: TRBJ1-1; cdr3_nt: TGTGCCAGCAGCGGAACCCGGGGGGACAGCGTTTTCGGGGCTTTCTTT; cdr3_aa: CASSGTRGDSVFGAFF
v_call: TRBV13; d_call: .; clone_size: few; j_call: TRBJ2-3; cdr3_nt: TGTGCCAGCAGTTCGACCCACGACCGAAATACGCAGTATTTT; cdr3_aa: CASSSTHDRNTQYF
v_call: TRBV30; d_call: .; clone_size: .; j_call: TRBJ2-7; cdr3_nt: TGTGCCTGGATGGGGGTGTTCGAGCAGTACTTC; cdr3_aa: CAWMGVFEQYF
v_call: TRBV7-2; d_call: .; clone_size: few; j_call: TRBJ2-5; cdr3_nt: TGTGCCAGCAGCCCCTCGGTAGGGCCCCAGTACTTC; cdr3_aa: CASSPSVGPQYF
v_call: TRBV9; d_call: .; clone_size: few; j_call: TRBJ2-7; cdr3_nt: TGTGCCAGCAGCGTAGGGGACACTGGGGTCTACGAGCAGTACTTC; cdr3_aa: CASSVGDTGVYEQYF
v_call: TRBV28; d_call: .; clone_size: .; j_call: TRBJ2-7; cdr3_nt: TGTGCCAGCAGTTTTCCCCGGGTCTCTTTTTACGAGCAGTACTTC; cdr3_aa: CASSFPRVSFYEQYF
v_call: TRBV6-1; d_call: TRBD1; clone_size: few; j_call: TRBJ2-7; cdr3_nt: TGTGCCAGCACTCGACAGGGGGCGAGCTACGAGCAGTACTTC; cdr3_aa: CASTRQGASYEQYF
v_call: TRBV12-3/TRBV12-4; d_call: .; clone_size: many; j_call: TRBJ1-1; cdr3_nt: TGTGCCAGCAGTTTATGGGTGAACACTGAAGCTTTCTTT; cdr3_aa: CASSLWVNTEAFF